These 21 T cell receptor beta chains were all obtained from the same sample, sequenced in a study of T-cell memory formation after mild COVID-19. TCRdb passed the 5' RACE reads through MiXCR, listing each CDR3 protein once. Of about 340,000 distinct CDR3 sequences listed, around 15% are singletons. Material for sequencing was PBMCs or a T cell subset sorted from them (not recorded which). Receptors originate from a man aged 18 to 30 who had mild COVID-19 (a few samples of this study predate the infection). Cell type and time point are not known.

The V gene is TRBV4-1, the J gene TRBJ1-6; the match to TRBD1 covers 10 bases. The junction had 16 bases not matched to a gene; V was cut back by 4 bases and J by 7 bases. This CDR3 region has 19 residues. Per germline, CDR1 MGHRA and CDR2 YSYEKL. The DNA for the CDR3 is TGCGCCAGCAGCCGCACCCGTACAGGGACAGGGGATATAAATTCACCCCTCCACTTT. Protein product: CASSRTRTGTGDINSPLHF.

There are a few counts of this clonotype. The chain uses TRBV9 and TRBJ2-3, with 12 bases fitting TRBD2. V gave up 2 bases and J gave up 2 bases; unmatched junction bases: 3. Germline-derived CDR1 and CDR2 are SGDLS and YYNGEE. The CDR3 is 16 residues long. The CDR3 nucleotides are TGTGCCAGCAGCGTCGGGACTAGCGGGTTCACAGATACGCAGTATTTT. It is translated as CASSVGTSGFTDTQYF.

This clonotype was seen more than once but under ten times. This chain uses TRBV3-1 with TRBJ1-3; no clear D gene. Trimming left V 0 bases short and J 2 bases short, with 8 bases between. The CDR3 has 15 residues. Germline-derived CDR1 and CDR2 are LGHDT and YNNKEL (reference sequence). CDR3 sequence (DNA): TGTGCCAGCAGCCAAGATCCGCAGCCTGGAAACACCATATATTTT. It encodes CASSQDPQPGNTIYF.

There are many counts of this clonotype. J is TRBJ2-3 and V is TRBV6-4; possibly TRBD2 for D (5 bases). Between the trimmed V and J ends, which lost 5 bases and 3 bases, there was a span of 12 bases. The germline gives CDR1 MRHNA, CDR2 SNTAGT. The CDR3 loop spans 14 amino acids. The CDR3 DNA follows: TGTGCCAGCAGTCTAGCTTCAGGAACAGATACGCAGTATTTT. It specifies CASSLASGTDTQYF.

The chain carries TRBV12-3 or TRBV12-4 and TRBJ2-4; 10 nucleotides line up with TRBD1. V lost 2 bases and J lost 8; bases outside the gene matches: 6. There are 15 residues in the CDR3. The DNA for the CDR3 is TGTGCCAGCAGTTTAAGGGGACAGGGGCCGGACATTCAGTACTTC. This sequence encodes CASSLRGQGPDIQYF.

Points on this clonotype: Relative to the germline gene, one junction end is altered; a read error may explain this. The CDR3 protein is CVSSLSGTAKETQYF. The CDR3 DNA follows: TGTGTCAGCAGCTTGAGCGGGACAGCGAAAGAGACCCAGTACTTC. The chain has TRBV5-6 and TRBJ2-5; perhaps D is TRBD1 or TRBD2 (7 bases each). This CDR3 is built from 15 residues. The germline gives CDR1 SGHDT, CDR2 YYEEEE.

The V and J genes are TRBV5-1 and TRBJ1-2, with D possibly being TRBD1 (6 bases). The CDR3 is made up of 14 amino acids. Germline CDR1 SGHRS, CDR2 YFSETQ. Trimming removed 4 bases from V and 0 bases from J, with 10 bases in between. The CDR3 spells CASSEGTTNYGYTF. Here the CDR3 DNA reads TGCGCCAGCAGCGAGGGGACAACTAACTATGGCTACACCTTC. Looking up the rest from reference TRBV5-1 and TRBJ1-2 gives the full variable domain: KAGVTQTPRYLIKTRGQQVTLSCSPISGHRSVSWYQQTPGQGLQFLFEYFSETQRNKGNFPGRFSGRQFSNSRSEMNVSTLELGDSALYLCASSEGTTNYGYTFGSGTRLTVV.

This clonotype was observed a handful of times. CDR3 in amino acids: CASSQGIVRGSWGEQYF. The CDR3 DNA is TGCGCCAGCAGCCAAGGTATCGTGCGGGGGTCTTGGGGGGAGCAGTACTTC. This sequence joins TRBV4-3 and TRBJ2-7, with TRBD2 matching over 7 bases. This CDR3 has 17 amino acids. J lost 7 bases, V lost 1 base, and 16 bases had no gene match. The germline V gene has CDR1 LGHNA and CDR2 YSLEER.

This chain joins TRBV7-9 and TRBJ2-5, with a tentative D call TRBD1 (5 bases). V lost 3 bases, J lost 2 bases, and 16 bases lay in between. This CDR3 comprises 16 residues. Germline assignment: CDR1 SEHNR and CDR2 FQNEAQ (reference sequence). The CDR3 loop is CASSFLRSGRQETQYF. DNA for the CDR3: TGTGCCAGCAGCTTTCTCAGATCAGGGCGGCAAGAGACCCAGTACTTC.

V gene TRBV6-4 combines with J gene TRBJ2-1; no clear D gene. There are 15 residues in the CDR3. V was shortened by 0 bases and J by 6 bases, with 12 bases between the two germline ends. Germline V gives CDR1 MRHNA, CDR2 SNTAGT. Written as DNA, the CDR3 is TGTGCCAGCAGTGACTCGATATTGCGGTTCAATGAGCAGTTCTTC. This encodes CASSDSILRFNEQFF.

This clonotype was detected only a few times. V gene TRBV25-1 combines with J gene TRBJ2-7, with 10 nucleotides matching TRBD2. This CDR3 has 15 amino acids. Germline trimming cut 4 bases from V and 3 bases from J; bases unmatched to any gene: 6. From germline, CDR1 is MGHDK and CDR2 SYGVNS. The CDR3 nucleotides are TGTGCCAGCAGTGCCCTAGCGGGGGCCCTCTACGAGCAGTACTTC. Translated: CASSALAGALYEQYF.

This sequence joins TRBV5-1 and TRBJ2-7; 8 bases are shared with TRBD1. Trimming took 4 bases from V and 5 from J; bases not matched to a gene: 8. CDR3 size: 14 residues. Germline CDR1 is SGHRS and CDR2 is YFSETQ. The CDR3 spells CASSHGQGTNEQYV. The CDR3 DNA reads TGCGCCAGCAGCCACGGACAGGGTACCAACGAGCAGTACGTC.

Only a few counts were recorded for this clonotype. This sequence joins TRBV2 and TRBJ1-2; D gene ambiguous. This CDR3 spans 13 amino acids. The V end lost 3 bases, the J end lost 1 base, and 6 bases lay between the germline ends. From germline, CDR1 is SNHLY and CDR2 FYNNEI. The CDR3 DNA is TGTGCCAGCAGTGATCGGAATAACTATGGCTACACCTTC. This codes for CASSDRNNYGYTF.

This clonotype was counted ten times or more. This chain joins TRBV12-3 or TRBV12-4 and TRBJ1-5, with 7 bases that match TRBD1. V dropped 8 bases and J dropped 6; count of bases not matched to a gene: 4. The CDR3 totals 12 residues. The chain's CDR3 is CASRQGGQPQHF. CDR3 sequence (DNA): TGTGCCAGCCGACAGGGAGGTCAGCCCCAGCATTTT.

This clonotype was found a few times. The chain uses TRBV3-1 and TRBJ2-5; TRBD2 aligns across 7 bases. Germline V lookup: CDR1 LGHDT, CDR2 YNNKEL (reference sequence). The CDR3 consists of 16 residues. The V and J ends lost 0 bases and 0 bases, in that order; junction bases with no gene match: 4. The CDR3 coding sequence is TGTGCCAGCAGCCAAGAGGGACTACCTAACCAAGAGACCCAGTACTTC. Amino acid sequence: CASSQEGLPNQETQYF.

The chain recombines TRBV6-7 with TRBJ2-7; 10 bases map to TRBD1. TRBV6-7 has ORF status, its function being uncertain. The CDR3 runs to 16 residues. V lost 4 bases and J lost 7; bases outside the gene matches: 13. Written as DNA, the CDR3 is TGTGCCAGCAGTTTCCTTGACAGGGGGCGACCTACGGAGCAGTACGTC. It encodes CASSFLDRGRPTEQYV.

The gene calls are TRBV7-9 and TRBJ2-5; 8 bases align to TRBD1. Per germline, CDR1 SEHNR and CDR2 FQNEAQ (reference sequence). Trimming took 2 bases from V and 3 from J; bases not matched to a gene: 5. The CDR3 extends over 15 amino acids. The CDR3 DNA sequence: TGTGCCAGCAGCTTATTTGGACAGGGTGAAGAGACCCAGTACTTC. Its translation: CASSLFGQGEETQYF. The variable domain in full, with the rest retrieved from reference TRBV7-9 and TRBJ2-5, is DTGVSQNPRHKITKRGQNVTFRCDPISEHNRLYWYRQTLGQGPEFLTYFQNEAQLEKSRLLSDRFSAERPKGSFSTLEIQRTEQGDSAMYLCASSLFGQGEETQYFGPGTRLLVL.

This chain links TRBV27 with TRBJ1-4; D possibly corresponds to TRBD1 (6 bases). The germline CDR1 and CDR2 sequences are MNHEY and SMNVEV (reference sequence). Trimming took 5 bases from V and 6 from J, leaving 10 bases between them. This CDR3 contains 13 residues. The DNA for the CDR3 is TGTGCCAGCAGTCAAGGGGGTTATGAAAAACTGTTTTTT. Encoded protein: CASSQGGYEKLFF.

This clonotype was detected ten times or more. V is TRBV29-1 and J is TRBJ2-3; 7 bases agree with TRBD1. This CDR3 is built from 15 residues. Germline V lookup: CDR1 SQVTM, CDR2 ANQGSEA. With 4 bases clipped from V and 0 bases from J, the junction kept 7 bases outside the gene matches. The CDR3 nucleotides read TGCAGCGTTGCCCCTGGGACAGCGAGCACAGATACGCAGTATTTT. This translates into CSVAPGTASTDTQYF.

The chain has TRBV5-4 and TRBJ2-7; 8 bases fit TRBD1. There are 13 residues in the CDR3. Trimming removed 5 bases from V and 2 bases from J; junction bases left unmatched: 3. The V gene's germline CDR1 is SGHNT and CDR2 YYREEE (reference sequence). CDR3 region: CASRQGVTYEQYF. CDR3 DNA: TGTGCCAGCAGACAGGGGGTCACCTACGAGCAGTACTTC. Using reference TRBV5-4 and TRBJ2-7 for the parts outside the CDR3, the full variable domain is ETGVTQSPTHLIKTRGQQVTLRCSSQSGHNTVSWYQQALGQGPQFIFQYYREEENGRGNFPPRFSGLQFPNYSSELNVNALELDDSALYLCASRQGVTYEQYFGPGTRLTVT.

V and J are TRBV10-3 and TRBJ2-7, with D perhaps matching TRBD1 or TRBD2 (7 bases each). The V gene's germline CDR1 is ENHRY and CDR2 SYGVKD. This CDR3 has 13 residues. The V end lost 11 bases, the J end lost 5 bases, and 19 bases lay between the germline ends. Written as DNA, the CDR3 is TGTGCCCTCGGGGAGACAGGGAGGGACGAGCAGTACTTC. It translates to CALGETGRDEQYF.